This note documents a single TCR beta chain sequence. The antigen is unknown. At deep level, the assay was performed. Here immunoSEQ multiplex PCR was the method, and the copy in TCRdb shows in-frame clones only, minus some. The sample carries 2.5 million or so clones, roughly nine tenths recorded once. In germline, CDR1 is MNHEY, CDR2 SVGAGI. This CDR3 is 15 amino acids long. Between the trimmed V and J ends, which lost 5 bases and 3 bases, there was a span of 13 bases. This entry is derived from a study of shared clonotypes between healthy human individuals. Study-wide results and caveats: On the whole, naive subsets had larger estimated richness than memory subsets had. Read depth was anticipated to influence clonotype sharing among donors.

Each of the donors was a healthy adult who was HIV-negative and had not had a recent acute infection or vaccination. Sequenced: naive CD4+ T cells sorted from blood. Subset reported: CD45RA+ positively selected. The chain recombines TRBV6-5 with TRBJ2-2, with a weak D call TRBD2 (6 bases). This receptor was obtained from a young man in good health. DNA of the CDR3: TGTGCCAGCAGTACTTTCCGGGAGTACACCGGGGAGCTGTTTTTT. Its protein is CASSTFREYTGELFF.